The 20 T cell receptor beta chains presented below share a single source sample, sequenced in a study of blood T cell repertoires in COVID-19. Here immunoSEQ multiplex PCR was the method, and the copy in TCRdb shows in-frame clones only, minus some. The sample consists of a few hundred thousand clones, approximately 85% of them appearing once. Sequenced input: peripheral blood. These receptors were obtained from a human donor with COVID-19, enrolled during active disease. The donor label of this sample is uncertain.

This rearrangement joins TRBV9 to TRBJ2-1; a weak D match, TRBD2 (5 bases). V dropped 3 bases and J dropped 3 bases, with 22 bases sitting between them. Per the germline V gene, CDR1 is SGDLS and CDR2 is YYNGEE. This CDR3 is built from 18 residues. The CDR3 DNA reads as TGTGCCAGCAGCGCCCCCGGCGGGTTGGTCCCCTACTACAATGAGCAGTTCTTC. Its translation is CASSAPGGLVPYYNEQFF.

This clone came up a few times. This chain joins TRBV30 and TRBJ1-2; D gene unclear. The CDR3 totals 12 residues. V was clipped by 0 bases and J by 7 bases, with 9 bases between them. Looked up from germline, CDR1 is GTSNPN and CDR2 is SVGIG (reference sequence). As DNA, the CDR3 is TGTGCCTGGAGTGTAGACCCTAGTGGCTACACCTTC. It codes for CAWSVDPSGYTF.

The chain employs TRBV20-1 and TRBJ1-5; 8 bases align to TRBD1. With V trimmed by 3 bases and J by 2 bases, 9 bases remained unmatched. The V gene's germline CDR1 is DFQATT and CDR2 SNEGSKA (reference sequence). The CDR3 contains 16 residues. The CDR3 nucleotides are TGCAGTGCTAGTGGTAGAGGGACAGGCGGCAATCAGCCCCAGCATTTT. Its protein product is CSASGRGTGGNQPQHF.

The rearrangement uses TRBV6-2 or TRBV6-3 and TRBJ2-1, with D perhaps TRBD1 (5 bases). Germline loops: CDR1 MNHEY, CDR2 SVGEGT. The CDR3 runs 16 residues. V was shortened by 0 bases and J by 10 bases, with 19 bases between the two germline ends. For the CDR3, the DNA is TGTGCCAGCAGTTACTCGATGGCAGGGTGGGCTGGGGAGCAGTTCTTC. Translating gives CASSYSMAGWAGEQFF.

V usage is TRBV28 and J usage is TRBJ2-1; 8 nucleotides align to TRBD2. From germline, CDR1 is MDHEN and CDR2 SYDVKM. The V gene end was trimmed by 8 bases and the J gene end by 7 bases; junction bases not matched to a gene: 7. The CDR3 has 13 residues. CDR3 residues: CASSGTRGNEQFF. CDR3 bases: TGTGCCAGCTCCGGGACTAGGGGTAATGAGCAGTTCTTC.

V is TRBV9 and J is TRBJ2-2; D is undetermined. This CDR3 is 13 amino acids long. The V gene's germline CDR1 is SGDLS and CDR2 YYNGEE. With 4 bases removed from V and 7 bases from J, the gap between germline ends came to 11 bases. The chain's CDR3 is CASSPQIDGELFF. In DNA form, the CDR3 reads TGTGCCAGCAGCCCCCAGATTGACGGGGAGCTGTTTTTT.

The CDR3 loop reads CASSTAAGQEFGYTF. The CDR3 DNA reads as TGTGCCAGCAGTACTGCGGCGGGACAGGAATTTGGCTACACCTTC. The chain links TRBV28 to TRBJ1-2; the match to TRBD1 covers 8 bases. Germline values: CDR1 MDHEN, CDR2 SYDVKM. Germline trimming cut 5 bases from V and 7 bases from J; bases unmatched to any gene: 12. CDR3 length: 15 amino acids.

The chain recombines TRBV30 with TRBJ1-4; D gene unclear. Germline CDR1 is GTSNPN and CDR2 is SVGIG (reference sequence). The CDR3 totals 13 residues. With 0 bases removed from V and 4 bases from J, the gap between germline ends came to 6 bases. The CDR3 DNA follows: TGTGCCTGGAGTGTACGGGGTAATGAAAAACTGTTTTTT. Its protein is CAWSVRGNEKLFF. The complete variable domain, with remaining parts taken from reference TRBV30 and TRBJ1-4, reads SQTIHQWPATLVQPVGSPLSLECTVEGTSNPNLYWYRQAAGRGLQLLFYSVGIGQISSEVPQNLSASRPQDRQFILSSKKLLLSDSGFYLCAWSVRGNEKLFFGSGTQLSVL.

The genes are TRBV15 and TRBJ2-5; a weak D match, TRBD2 (5 bases). The CDR3 length is 14 residues. V gave up 0 bases and J gave up 2 bases, with 7 bases separating them. CDR1 and CDR2 (germline): LNHNV, YYDKDF (reference sequence). This CDR3 reads CATSRDSGQETQYF. The CDR3 region has the DNA TGTGCCACCAGCAGAGATTCGGGACAAGAGACCCAGTACTTC.

A single count supports this clone. The chain joins TRBV5-8 to TRBJ2-3; 7 bases line up with TRBD2. This CDR3 comprises 15 residues. The V segment lost 3 bases and the J segment 8 bases; nucleotides outside the gene matches: 12. Germline-derived CDR1 and CDR2 are SGHTS and YDEGEE. As DNA, the CDR3 is TGTGCCAGCAGCTCCCGCCGGTGGGAGGGCGTTACGCAGTATTTT. Translating gives CASSSRRWEGVTQYF.

This clone has just one count. The rearrangement joins TRBV28 to TRBJ2-7, with TRBD1 matching over 7 bases. The CDR3 is 15 amino acids. V lost 2 bases and J lost 6; bases outside the gene matches: 10. Germline CDR1 is MDHEN and CDR2 is SYDVKM. The CDR3: CASSLQSGGGGEQYF. DNA for the CDR3: TGTGCCAGCAGTTTACAGTCAGGGGGTGGTGGCGAGCAGTACTTC.

This clone was found once. CDR3: CASSAGVGYTF. CDR3 DNA: TGTGCCAGCAGCGCCGGGGTTGGCTACACCTTC. The rearrangement links TRBV5-6 to TRBJ1-2; the D is unclear. CDR3 length: 11 amino acids. The V and J ends lost 4 bases and 7 bases respectively, with 8 bases between them. CDR1 SGHDT and CDR2 YYEEEE come from the germline V gene. Variable domain in full (rest from reference TRBV5-6 and TRBJ1-2): DAGVTQSPTHLIKTRGQQVTLRCSPKSGHDTVSWYQQALGQGPQFIFQYYEEEERQRGNFPDRFSGHQFPNYSSELNVNALLLGDSALYLCASSAGVGYTFGSGTRLTVV.

This clone has more than one count but fewer than ten. The chain employs TRBV2 and TRBJ1-1; TRBD1 matches 7 bases. The CDR3 runs to 17 residues. Trimming took 4 bases from V and 0 from J; bases not matched to a gene: 11. CDR1 is SNHLY and CDR2 is FYNNEI in the germline V gene. CDR3 sequence reads: CASSGVGGQSMNTEAFF. The CDR3 region has the DNA TGTGCCAGCAGTGGGGTAGGGGGACAGTCTATGAACACTGAAGCTTTCTTT.

This clone occurred a few times. The rearrangement links TRBV29-1 to TRBJ2-7; no reliable D call. The CDR3 length is 15 residues. CDR1 is SQVTM and CDR2 is ANQGSEA in the germline V gene. The V and J ends lost 4 bases and 3 bases respectively, with 19 bases between them. The chain's CDR3 is CSVVTPSPRIYEQYF. The CDR3 DNA is TGCAGCGTTGTGACGCCATCCCCGCGGATCTACGAGCAGTACTTC.

The V call is TRBV7-3, the J call TRBJ2-5; 8 bases match TRBD2. This CDR3 has 15 residues. CDR1 SGHTA and CDR2 FQGTGA come from the germline V gene. J lost 4 bases, V lost 2 bases, and 6 bases had no gene match. The CDR3 nucleotides are TGTGCCAGCAGCTTATCGGGAGGGCGCCCAGAGACCCAGTACTTC. Amino acids: CASSLSGGRPETQYF.

The chain combines TRBV27 with TRBJ2-7; 10 nucleotides match TRBD2. The CDR3 totals 15 residues. Germline V gives CDR1 MNHEY, CDR2 SMNVEV (reference sequence). V trimming: 4 bases; J trimming: 4 bases; junction bases outside the gene matches: 7. The CDR3 nucleotides are TGTGCCAGCAGTTCCCCCGGGACTAGCGTATACGAGCAGTACTTC. It encodes CASSSPGTSVYEQYF.

V usage is TRBV24-1 and J usage is TRBJ2-1; D might be TRBD1 (6 bases). The CDR3 spans 15 residues. The ends were cut back, 3 bases at V and 6 bases at J, with 14 bases in the middle. The germline gives CDR1 KGHDR, CDR2 SFDVKD. The CDR3, as DNA: TGTGCCACCAGTGATGAGGGGGTGTCTGGCAATGAGCAGTTCTTC. Protein: CATSDEGVSGNEQFF.

V is TRBV28 and J is TRBJ2-3, with 8 bases identical to TRBD1. Looked up from germline, CDR1 is MDHEN and CDR2 is SYDVKM. The CDR3 extends over 17 amino acids. With 2 bases clipped from V and 2 bases from J, the junction kept 9 bases outside the gene matches. CDR3 nucleotides: TGTGCCAGCAGTTTACGATCCGGGACAGGAATCACAGATACGCAGTATTTT. Its translation is CASSLRSGTGITDTQYF. The complete variable domain, with remaining parts taken from reference TRBV28 and TRBJ2-3, reads DVKVTQSSRYLVKRTGEKVFLECVQDMDHENMFWYRQDPGLGLRLIYFSYDVKMKEKGDIPEGYSVSREKKERFSLILESASTNQTSMYLCASSLRSGTGITDTQYFGPGTRLTVL.

The rearrangement joins TRBV12-3 or TRBV12-4 to TRBJ1-4, with D possibly TRBD1 on 5 matching bases. This CDR3 spans 13 amino acids. Deletions cut 2 bases from V and 8 bases from J, with 9 bases between. In DNA form, the CDR3 reads TGTGCCAGCAGTTTAAGGGGTCGGGAAAAACTGTTTTTT. Protein sequence: CASSLRGREKLFF.

In its sample, this clone was seen a few times. The chain recombines TRBV18 with TRBJ1-1; D perhaps matches TRBD1 (6 bases). Trimming cost V 2 bases and J 2 bases, with 15 bases left between them. The CDR3 is 16 amino acids. CDR1 is KGHSH, CDR2 LQKENI, per germline. CDR3 protein: CASSPVGAGGNTEAFF. The CDR3 DNA follows: TGTGCCAGCTCACCAGTGGGGGCAGGAGGAAACACTGAAGCTTTCTTT. The variable domain in full, with the rest retrieved from reference TRBV18 and TRBJ1-1, is NAGVMQNPRHLVRRRGQEARLRCSPMKGHSHVYWYRQLPEEGLKFMVYLQKENIIDESGMPKERFSAEFPKEGPSILRIQQVVRGDSAAYFCASSPVGAGGNTEAFFGQGTRLTVV.